This T cell receptor (beta chain) was obtained from a study of blood T cell repertoires in COVID-19. Study details: Nucleic acid was either cDNA or gDNA, and it came from T cells, B-cell-depleted T cells, or PBMCs.

Trimming at V came to 6 bases and at J to 1 base, leaving 14 bases not matched to a gene. The CDR3 loop spans 18 amino acids. Germline lookup yields CDR1 MNHEY and CDR2 SMNVEV (reference sequence). Patients at the Seattle site were enrolled during active infection and followed longitudinally. Original analysis: Amplification with reference gene primers provided the estimates of nucleated cell counts. This table comes from immunoSEQ multiplex PCR, and its TCRdb copy is limited to in-frame clones, with some not included. The V and J calls and clone size were taken over from that table, and D and trimming were inferred from the DNA. The sample consists of about 87,000 clones, 70% to 85% of them appearing once.

The source of this sequence is a woman at least 80 years old with COVID-19, enrolled during active disease. Sequenced sample: peripheral blood. V usage is TRBV27 and J usage is TRBJ1-5; 8 bases line up with TRBD1. CDR3 region: CASRLVWDRRASNQPQHF. The CDR3 DNA sequence: TGTGCCAGCAGACTTGTATGGGACAGGCGAGCCAGCAATCAGCCCCAGCATTTT.